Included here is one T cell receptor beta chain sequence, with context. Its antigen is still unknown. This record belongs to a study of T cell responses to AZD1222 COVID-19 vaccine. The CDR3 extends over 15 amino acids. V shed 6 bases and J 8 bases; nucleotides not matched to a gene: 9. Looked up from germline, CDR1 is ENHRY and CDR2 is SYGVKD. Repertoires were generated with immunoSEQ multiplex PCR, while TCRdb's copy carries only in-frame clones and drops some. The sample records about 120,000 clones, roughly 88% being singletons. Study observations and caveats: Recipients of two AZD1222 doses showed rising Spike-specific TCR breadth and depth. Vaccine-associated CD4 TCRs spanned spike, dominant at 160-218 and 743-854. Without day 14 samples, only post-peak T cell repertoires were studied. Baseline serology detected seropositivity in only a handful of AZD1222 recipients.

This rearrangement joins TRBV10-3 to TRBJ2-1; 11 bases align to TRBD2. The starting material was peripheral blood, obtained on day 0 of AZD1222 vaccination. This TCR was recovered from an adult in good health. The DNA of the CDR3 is TGTGCCATCAGGGAAACTAGCGGGAGTAAGGATGAGCAGTTCTTC. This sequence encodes CAIRETSGSKDEQFF.